A selection of T cell receptor beta chains follows, all from one sample in a study of Tregs in tolerant kidney transplant recipients. Assay used: immunoSEQ multiplex PCR; TCRdb lists only in-frame clones, some missing. There are 200,000 to 300,000 clones in the sample; about 86% occur only once, and about 0.68% lies in the top ten. The specimen sequenced was CD4+ T cells from blood. All receptors come from a human donor in good health. CDR3s include the opening cysteine and the closing phenylalanine or tryptophan. The order of the fields is J gene, D gene, V gene, clone size, CDR3 protein, CDR3 DNA. A D gene is named only where the DNA matches it firmly. Rows give clone size only sometimes, using once, few, many, or a class for an expanded clone.

TRBJ1-3 - TRBV7-6 - CASSLSDLGNTIYF TGTGCCAGCAGCTTATCGGATCTAGGAAACACCATATATTTT
TRBJ1-4 TRBD1 TRBV27 - CASSRRTGVLATNEKLFF TGTGCCAGCAGCCGACGGACAGGGGTCCTTGCAACTAATGAAAAACTGTTTTTT
TRBJ2-7 - TRBV29-1 - CSAGGSYEQYF TGCAGCGCCGGAGGCTCCTACGAGCAGTACTTC
TRBJ2-7 - TRBV7-2 few CASSSGWAAMEQYF TGTGCCAGCAGCTCCGGTTGGGCGGCCATGGAGCAGTACTTC
TRBJ1-5 TRBD1 TRBV4-1 - CASSPGTGGGNQPQHF TGCGCCAGCAGCCCCGGGACAGGGGGTGGCAATCAGCCCCAGCATTTT
TRBJ1-1 - TRBV2 - CASRQNMNTEAFF TGTGCCAGCAGGCAGAACATGAACACTGAAGCTTTCTTT
TRBJ2-3 - TRBV2 few CATRAALDTQYF TGTGCCACCCGGGCCGCCCTGGATACGCAGTATTTT
TRBJ2-7 TRBD2 TRBV11-2 - CASSPSGTSGRREQYF TGTGCCAGCAGCCCCTCGGGGACTAGCGGGAGAAGGGAGCAGTACTTC
TRBJ2-3 - TRBV15 - CATSRGGGSRTDTQYF TGTGCCACCAGCAGAGGAGGGGGAAGTCGTACAGATACGCAGTATTTT
TRBJ2-5 - TRBV4-1 few CASSQDHGETQYF TGCGCCAGCAGCCAAGATCACGGAGAGACCCAGTACTTC
TRBJ2-3 - TRBV11-2 - CASSLWGGSTDTQYF TGTGCCAGCAGCTTGTGGGGCGGGAGCACAGATACGCAGTATTTT
TRBJ2-5 TRBD2 TRBV6-5 - CASSPLTSRGATQYF TGTGCCAGCAGTCCCTTGACTAGCCGGGGTGCGACCCAGTACTTC
TRBJ2-7 TRBD1 TRBV29-1 - CSVDTGGANEQYF TGCAGCGTAGACACAGGGGGCGCCAACGAGCAGTACTTC
TRBJ2-7 TRBD2 TRBV11-2 - CASSRGRAGVSYEQYF TGTGCCAGCAGCCGGGGGAGGGCAGGCGTCTCCTACGAGCAGTACTTC
TRBJ1-1 - TRBV6-1 - CAARGYTEAFF TGTGCCGCCAGAGGGTACACTGAAGCTTTCTTT
TRBJ2-4 TRBD1 TRBV9 - CASSDRTGGRNIQYF TGTGCCAGCAGCGATAGGACAGGGGGTAGGAACATTCAGTACTTC
TRBJ2-6 - TRBV30 - CAWSVGNSGANVLTF TGTGCCTGGAGTGTAGGAAACTCTGGGGCCAACGTCCTGACTTTC
TRBJ1-2 - TRBV6-5 - CASSYGGGANYGYTF TGTGCCAGCAGTTACGGCGGGGGAGCTAACTATGGCTACACCTTC
TRBJ2-7 TRBD2 TRBV6-6 - CASSSPGGDSYEQYF TGTGCCAGCAGTTCCCCGGGGGGGGACTCCTACGAGCAGTACTTC
TRBJ2-5 TRBD1 TRBV7-7 - CASSVSGGEETQYF TGTGCCAGCAGCGTTTCAGGGGGCGAAGAGACCCAGTACTTC
TRBJ2-5 - TRBV9 once CASSVGLLEGETQYF TGTGCCAGCAGCGTAGGTCTCCTAGAGGGGGAGACCCAGTACTTC
TRBJ2-7 TRBD1 TRBV5-4 - CASRLGQGNYEQYF TGTGCCAGCAGGCTGGGACAGGGGAACTACGAGCAGTACTTC
TRBJ2-4 TRBD1 TRBV30 - CAWSRDRGRDIQYF TGTGCCTGGAGTCGAGACAGGGGGAGGGACATTCAGTACTTC
TRBJ1-1 - TRBV10-3 many CAISEREVNGEAFF TGTGCCATCAGTGAAAGAGAGGTTAATGGAGAAGCTTTCTTT
TRBJ2-7 TRBD2 TRBV7-8 - CASSLVGGRGPYEQYF TGTGCCAGCAGCTTAGTGGGCGGGAGGGGACCCTACGAGCAGTACTTC
TRBJ1-4 - TRBV19 - CASCYSENEKLFF TGTGCCAGTTGCTACAGTGAGAATGAAAAACTGTTTTTT
TRBJ2-7 - TRBV9 - CASSVISGAGTYEQYF TGTGCCAGCAGCGTAATCTCGGGGGCGGGCACCTACGAGCAGTACTTC
TRBJ2-7 - TRBV7-8 - CASSFVGSSTEQYF TGTGCCAGCAGCTTCGTCGGCTCTAGCACAGAGCAGTACTTC
TRBJ2-1 TRBD1 TRBV5-6 - CASSWGQGVNEQFF TGTGCCAGCAGCTGGGGACAGGGGGTCAATGAGCAGTTCTTC
TRBJ1-4 TRBD1 TRBV25-1 - CASSRLGGADEKLFF TGTGCCAGCAGTCGCCTAGGGGGCGCGGATGAAAAACTGTTTTTT
TRBJ2-2 - TRBV5-1 - CASSLVASGELFF TGCGCCAGCAGCTTGGTGGCATCCGGGGAGCTGTTTTTT
TRBJ1-1 - TRBV7-9 - CASRFGTGDNTEAFF TGTGCCAGCAGGTTTGGGACGGGGGATAACACTGAAGCTTTCTTT
TRBJ2-7 - TRBV11-2 - CASSAHQGSYEQYF TGTGCCAGCAGCGCACACCAGGGATCCTACGAGCAGTACTTC
TRBJ2-7 - TRBV30 - CAWTLERGYEQYF TGTGCCTGGACGCTCGAGAGAGGCTACGAGCAGTACTTC
TRBJ1-3 TRBD1 TRBV5-4 - CASSLEGARGNTIYF TGTGCCAGCAGCTTGGAGGGGGCGCGGGGAAACACCATATATTTT
TRBJ2-2 TRBD1 TRBV27 - CASRGFRGPSNTGELFF TGTGCCAGCAGGGGATTTAGGGGGCCGTCGAACACCGGGGAGCTGTTTTTT
TRBJ2-6 - TRBV5-1 - CASSLDTHTGPGANVLTF TGCGCCAGCAGCTTGGATACACACACAGGGCCTGGGGCCAACGTCCTGACTTTC